The present T cell receptor (beta chain) was sequenced within a study of blood T cell repertoires in COVID-19. The wider study: Samples representing acute and convalescent COVID-19 were sourced from the United States, Italy and Spain.

Germline CDR1 LGHNA, CDR2 YNFKEQ. The V gene end was trimmed by 1 base and the J gene end by 4 bases; junction bases not matched to a gene: 7. The CDR3 loop spans 16 amino acids. Authors' analysis steps: Amplification with reference gene primers provided the estimates of nucleated cell counts. Measured with immunoSEQ multiplex PCR; TCRdb has only the in-frame clones, and not every one. D and trimming come from the DNA, and the V and J calls and clone size come from that table. This table has 70,000 to 95,000 clones, about 81% appearing once. This clonotype was obtained from a human donor in a cohort sampled during active COVID-19. The chain has TRBV4-2 and TRBJ2-1, with TRBD2 matching over 7 bases. Specimen: peripheral blood. The DNA for the CDR3 is TGTGCCAGCAGCCAAGCGGGAGGACACGGGTACAATGAGCAGTTCTTC. This sequence encodes CASSQAGGHGYNEQFF.